The 23 T cell receptor beta chains reported below all come from one sample, sequenced in a study of blood T cell repertoires in COVID-19. Produced via immunoSEQ multiplex PCR; TCRdb's table is partial and in-frame only. The profile shows over 110,000 clones, around 88% of them singletons. Sequenced input: peripheral blood. The source is a human donor in a cohort sampled during active COVID-19.

The chain recombines TRBV7-2 with TRBJ2-1, with 9 bases fitting TRBD1. The CDR3 contains 13 residues. V was pared by 4 bases and J by 10 bases, with 5 bases of the junction left unmatched. From germline, CDR1 is SGHTA and CDR2 FQGNSA. Here the CDR3 DNA reads TGTGCCAGCAGCTCACAGGGGGCGGGGGAGCAGTTCTTC. This gives the protein CASSSQGAGEQFF.

The CDR3: CASSQVAGASADTQYF. CDR3 in DNA: TGTGCCAGCAGCCAAGTAGCGGGGGCATCCGCAGATACGCAGTATTTT. The chain combines TRBV5-4 with TRBJ2-3; TRBD2 agrees at 9 bases. Germline CDR1 reads SGHNT; CDR2 reads YYREEE (reference sequence). V lost 4 bases to trimming and J lost 4 bases; unmatched junction nucleotides: 10. This CDR3 contains 16 residues.

The chain uses TRBV4-1 and TRBJ2-1, with a weak D call TRBD2 (6 bases). Germline CDR1 MGHRA, CDR2 YSYEKL. The CDR3 is 15 residues long. The V and J ends lost 8 bases and 5 bases respectively, with 19 bases between them. DNA for the CDR3: TGCGCCAGCTCCCCCGGGGCGGGGCCGAACAATGAGCAGTTCTTC. It specifies CASSPGAGPNNEQFF.

The chain recombines TRBV29-1 with TRBJ1-2, with a possible D match to TRBD1 (5 bases). Trimming pared 0 bases from V and 4 bases from J, leaving 18 bases between. The CDR3 covers 16 residues. Germline values: CDR1 SQVTM, CDR2 ANQGSEA. CDR3 sequence (DNA): TGCAGCGTTGAAGATCCCGACAGACATTACCTCTATGGCTACACCTTC. This codes for CSVEDPDRHYLYGYTF.

This clone was detected a few times. The chain carries TRBV11-2 and TRBJ2-7; TRBD2 is a possible D gene (6 bases). The germline gives CDR1 SGHAT, CDR2 FQNNGV. The CDR3 has 12 amino acids. V was pared by 7 bases and J by 7 bases, with 14 bases between. The CDR3 nucleotides read TGTGCCAGCATTGAGGGCGCGGGGGAGCAGTACTTC. Its protein product is CASIEGAGEQYF.

This rearrangement joins TRBV4-3 to TRBJ1-6; a weak D match, TRBD1 (5 bases). The ends were cut back, 0 bases at V and 10 bases at J, with 16 bases in the middle. Germline assignment: CDR1 LGHNA and CDR2 YSLEER. The CDR3 extends over 16 amino acids. CDR3 in DNA: TGCGCCAGCAGCCAAGAGCGCCAACAGGTCCTCTCACCCCTCCACTTT. Encoded protein: CASSQERQQVLSPLHF.

The sample holds many counts of this clone. The V call is TRBV2, the J call TRBJ2-7; D possibly corresponds to TRBD1 (6 bases). This CDR3 contains 13 residues. V was trimmed by 7 bases and J by 3 bases, leaving 13 bases between them. Germline loops: CDR1 SNHLY, CDR2 FYNNEI. The CDR3 protein is CASKPTGSYEQYF. CDR3 in DNA: TGTGCCAGCAAACCCACAGGGAGCTACGAGCAGTACTTC.

The chain combines TRBV29-1 with TRBJ2-3; D gene uncertain. V lost 7 bases and J 1 base, leaving 9 bases between the germline ends. CDR3 size: 12 residues. Looked up from germline, CDR1 is SQVTM and CDR2 is ANQGSEA. The CDR3 loop is CSGSTGTDTQYF. CDR3 nucleotide sequence: TGCAGCGGCTCGACTGGCACAGATACGCAGTATTTT.

This chain connects TRBV5-4 to TRBJ2-1; TRBD1 aligns across 7 bases. The CDR3 consists of 17 residues. Germline-derived CDR1 and CDR2 are SGHNT and YYREEE (reference sequence). V dropped 0 bases and J dropped 4; count of bases not matched to a gene: 10. The CDR3 coding sequence is TGTGCCAGCAGCTTGGGCGGGTCGGGACAGACGTACAATGAGCAGTTCTTC. Translated, it gives CASSLGGSGQTYNEQFF.

V and J are TRBV5-1 and TRBJ1-6, with D unclear. CDR3 length equals 16 residues. In germline, CDR1 is SGHRS, CDR2 YFSETQ. V lost 4 bases to trimming and J lost 9 bases, with 20 bases between them. CDR3: CASSLTDSGSPSPLHF. The CDR3 bases are TGCGCCAGCAGCCTTACAGATTCCGGGAGCCCTTCACCCCTCCACTTT.

The genes are TRBV5-4 and TRBJ2-3; D perhaps matches TRBD1 (6 bases). CDR3 length equals 17 residues. Germline CDR1 reads SGHNT; CDR2 reads YYREEE (reference sequence). V lost 0 bases and J lost 2, with 16 bases in between. The CDR3 coding sequence is TGTGCCAGCAGCTTGGGGTTTGACAGGATACTCACAGATACGCAGTATTTT. Protein sequence: CASSLGFDRILTDTQYF.

This chain uses TRBV2 with TRBJ1-5; D is possibly TRBD1 (5 bases). The CDR3 contains 17 residues. Germline values: CDR1 SNHLY, CDR2 FYNNEI. V was shortened by 1 base and J by 3 bases, with 16 bases between the two germline ends. The CDR3 loop is CASSEGTFMGPNQPQHF. The CDR3 nucleotides are TGTGCCAGCAGTGAAGGGACGTTCATGGGGCCCAATCAGCCCCAGCATTTT.

J is TRBJ1-6 and V is TRBV5-8, with TRBD1 as a possible D gene (5 bases). The germline gives CDR1 SGHTS, CDR2 YDEGEE. The CDR3 spans 13 residues. Trimming shortened V by 0 bases and J by 7 bases, and 5 bases separated the two germline ends. In DNA, the CDR3 is TGTGCCAGCAGCTTGGAGGGGAATTCACCCCTCCACTTT. Its translation is CASSLEGNSPLHF.

V and J are TRBV7-6 and TRBJ1-5; the D gene is possibly TRBD1 (6 bases). This CDR3 region has 17 residues. The germline V gene encodes CDR1 SGHVS and CDR2 FNYEAQ. The V end lost 3 bases, the J end lost 0 bases, and 15 bases lay between the germline ends. This chain's CDR3 is CASSLARGQRSNQPQHF. The CDR3 DNA reads as TGTGCCAGCAGCTTGGCCCGCGGACAGCGTAGCAATCAGCCCCAGCATTTT. Drawing the rest from reference TRBV7-6 and TRBJ1-5, the complete variable domain is GAGVSQSPRYKVTKRGQDVALRCDPISGHVSLYWYRQALGQGPEFLTYFNYEAQQDKSGLPNDRFSAERPEGSISTLTIQRTEQRDSAMYRCASSLARGQRSNQPQHFGDGTRLSIL.

V usage is TRBV6-5 and J usage is TRBJ2-3; D is possibly TRBD1 (6 bases). CDR1 and CDR2 from the germline V gene are MNHEY and SVGAGI. The CDR3 extends over 13 amino acids. Here the CDR3 DNA reads TGTGCTACGACAGGTATTAGCACAGATACGCAGTATTTT. This codes for CATTGISTDTQYF.

V usage is TRBV29-1 and J usage is TRBJ1-1, with 11 bases fitting TRBD1. From germline, CDR1 is SQVTM and CDR2 ANQGSEA. The CDR3 sequence is 16 residues long. J was trimmed by 0 bases and V by 2 bases; bases with no gene match: 5. The CDR3 sequence is CSVEMWDRGLNTEAFF. CDR3 DNA: TGCAGCGTTGAAATGTGGGACAGGGGGTTGAACACTGAAGCTTTCTTT.

V usage is TRBV10-3 and J usage is TRBJ1-3, with D possibly matching TRBD1 (5 bases). The CDR3 spans 17 residues. CDR1 is ENHRY and CDR2 is SYGVKD in the germline V gene. V was trimmed by 3 bases and J by 4 bases, leaving 19 bases between them. In DNA form, the CDR3 reads TGTGCCATCAGTGATCGTTTGTCAGGGTTTTTCGGAAACACCATATATTTT. Translated: CAISDRLSGFFGNTIYF.

V and J are TRBV4-3 and TRBJ1-2; 9 bases match TRBD1. CDR3 length: 15 amino acids. In germline, CDR1 is LGHNA, CDR2 YSLEER. V gave up 4 bases and J gave up 5 bases; unmatched junction bases: 8. CDR3 sequence: CASSPQGAIGYGYTF. The CDR3, as DNA: TGCGCCAGCAGCCCACAGGGGGCTATAGGGTATGGCTACACCTTC.

The V call is TRBV7-2, the J call TRBJ2-7; 7 nucleotides match TRBD1. Trimming cost V 5 bases and J 3 bases; bases outside gene matches: 4. The germline V gene encodes CDR1 SGHTA and CDR2 FQGNSA. There are 13 residues in the CDR3. CDR3 bases: TGTGCCAGCAGCCCGGGACAGATCTACGAGCAGTACTTC. This codes for CASSPGQIYEQYF.

This clone was counted a single time. This rearrangement joins TRBV25-1 to TRBJ1-4, with 7 nucleotides matching TRBD1. CDR3 length: 13 residues. The ends lost 5 bases at V and 4 bases at J; junction bases unmatched: 1. Germline values: CDR1 MGHDK, CDR2 SYGVNS. The CDR3: CASSRQGNEKLFF. In DNA form, the CDR3 reads TGTGCCAGCAGTAGACAGGGTAATGAAAAACTGTTTTTT.

The chain couples TRBV13 to TRBJ2-4; D unresolved. Germline loops: CDR1 PRHDT, CDR2 FYEKMQ (reference sequence). The CDR3 loop spans 14 amino acids. Trimming stripped 5 bases from V and 7 bases from J, with 15 bases between. This chain's CDR3 is CASSRTPPANIQYF. The CDR3 DNA is TGTGCCAGCAGCCGTACCCCCCCAGCGAACATTCAGTACTTC.

This rearrangement joins TRBV3-1 (or the pseudogene TRBV3-2) to TRBJ2-2; tentatively, D is TRBD2 (6 bases). Germline CDR1 is LGHDT and CDR2 is YNNKEL (reference sequence). The CDR3 is made up of 16 amino acids. The germline V and J ends were trimmed by 1 base and 0 bases, with 9 bases remaining between them. This chain's CDR3 is CASSQGGDANTGELFF. CDR3 DNA: TGTGCCAGCAGCCAAGGCGGGGATGCGAACACCGGGGAGCTGTTTTTT.

By share of the sample, this clone is medium-sized. The chain carries TRBV27 and TRBJ1-1; D not certain. Trimming removed 0 bases from V and 4 bases from J, with 9 bases in between. This CDR3 region has 14 residues. Germline values: CDR1 MNHEY, CDR2 SMNVEV (reference sequence). CDR3 sequence (DNA): TGTGCCAGCAGTTTATCGTTCCCAGTCACTGAAGCTTTCTTT. It codes for CASSLSFPVTEAFF.